The source of this TCR beta chain is a study of blood T cell repertoires in COVID-19. Across the whole study: Sources were T cells, B-cell-depleted T cells, or PBMCs; the material itself was cDNA or gDNA.

Generated by immunoSEQ multiplex PCR, the TCRdb table keeps only in-frame clones and is missing some. The profile covers about 300,000 clones, with roughly 85% appearing a single time and less than 6% taken by the ten largest. Remarks on this clone: Other nucleotide sequences in the sample specify the same CDR3.

CDR3 length: 15 amino acids. After removal of 4 bases from V and 3 bases from J, the junction contained 8 bases not matched to a gene. Germline V gives CDR1 SGHDT, CDR2 YYEEEE. Adults between about 18 and 95 years of age took part from 24 US areas. Participant reports of clinical history set cohort assignment. Symptom resolution, clearance, or two negative PCRs marked donors in Cohort 3 as recovered. Sequenced material: PBMCs or T cells enriched from blood (not recorded which). This TCR was recovered from a woman aged 25-40 years who had recovered from COVID-19. The chain carries TRBV5-6 and TRBJ2-3; 7 positions agree with TRBD2. CDR3 coding DNA: TGTGCCAGCAGCCCCGGCGGGGGAGGGACAGATACGCAGTATTTT. Protein: CASSPGGGGTDTQYF.